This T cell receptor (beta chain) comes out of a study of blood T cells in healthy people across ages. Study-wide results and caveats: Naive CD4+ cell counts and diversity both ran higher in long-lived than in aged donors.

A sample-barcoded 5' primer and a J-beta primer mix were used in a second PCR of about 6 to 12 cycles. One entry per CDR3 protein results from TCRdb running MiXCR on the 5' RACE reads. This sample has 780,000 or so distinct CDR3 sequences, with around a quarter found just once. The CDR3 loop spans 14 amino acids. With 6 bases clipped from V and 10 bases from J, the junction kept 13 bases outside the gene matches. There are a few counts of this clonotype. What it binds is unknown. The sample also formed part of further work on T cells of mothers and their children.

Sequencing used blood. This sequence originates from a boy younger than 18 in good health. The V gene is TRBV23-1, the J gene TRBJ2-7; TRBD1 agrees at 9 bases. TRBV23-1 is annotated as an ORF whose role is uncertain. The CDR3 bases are TGCGCCAGCAGCCGGGACAGGGAGTTGGCGGAACAGTACTTC. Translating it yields CASSRDRELAEQYF.